Following are 21 T cell receptor beta chains from one sample sequenced in a study of T cells after yellow fever vaccination. MiXCR, run by TCRdb on the 5' RACE reads, gives a single entry per CDR3 protein. The sample carries about 320,000 distinct CDR3 sequences, around 4.5% recorded once. The sequences come from PBMCs, collected 15 days after the yellow fever booster vaccination. Receptors originate from a man aged 18-30 years who received the YFV17D yellow fever vaccine.

This clonotype was counted many times. The J gene is TRBJ2-4, the V gene TRBV20-1, with TRBD2 as a possible D gene (6 bases). Trimming removed 4 bases from V and 6 bases from J, with 10 bases in between. The V gene's germline CDR1 is DFQATT and CDR2 SNEGSKA (reference sequence). This CDR3 spans 12 amino acids. The CDR3, as DNA: TGCAGTGCTAAGGGACTTATAAACATTCAGTACTTC. Encoded protein: CSAKGLINIQYF.

This clonotype was seen a few times. The J gene is TRBJ1-4, the V gene TRBV9; 9 bases are shared with TRBD1. V was clipped by 3 bases and J by 11 bases; unmatched bases: 2. CDR1 is SGDLS and CDR2 is YYNGEE in the germline V gene. This CDR3 has 12 amino acids. CDR3 nucleotides: TGTGCCAGCAGCGCCGACAGGGGGAAACTGTTTTTT. Amino acid sequence: CASSADRGKLFF.

This clonotype showed up many times. This rearrangement joins TRBV2 to TRBJ2-1; D perhaps matches TRBD1 (6 bases). V dropped 7 bases and J dropped 8 bases, with 15 bases sitting between them. CDR3 length: 13 residues. Germline loops: CDR1 SNHLY, CDR2 FYNNEI. The CDR3 spells CASIGPKGDEQFF. CDR3 DNA: TGTGCCAGCATCGGCCCCAAGGGGGATGAGCAGTTCTTC.

This clonotype was observed a few times. The J gene is TRBJ1-2, the V gene TRBV12-3 or TRBV12-4; D not certain. The CDR3 is made up of 14 amino acids. Trimming took off 1 base at V and 6 bases at J, with 12 bases between the two ends. In DNA, the CDR3 is TGTGCCAGCAGTTTAGTACGGGAGGGTGATGGCTACACCTTC. It codes for CASSLVREGDGYTF.

This clonotype was picked up a small number of times. This chain links TRBV3-1 with TRBJ2-1; D possibly uses TRBD1 or TRBD2 (5 bases each). CDR1 and CDR2 (germline): LGHDT, YNNKEL (reference sequence). The CDR3 is 12 amino acids. The germline V and J ends were trimmed by 7 bases and 6 bases, with 10 bases remaining between them. This CDR3 is CASKGEPNEQFF. CDR3 nucleotides: TGTGCCAGCAAAGGGGAGCCCAATGAGCAGTTCTTC.

The chain links TRBV4-1 to TRBJ2-4; possibly TRBD1 for D (6 bases). The ends were cut back, 3 bases at V and 9 bases at J, with 18 bases in the middle. The germline CDR1 and CDR2 sequences are MGHRA and YSYEKL. This CDR3 comprises 15 residues. The CDR3 reads CASSQVRQDQGIQYF. The CDR3 DNA sequence: TGCGCCAGCAGCCAGGTTAGACAGGACCAAGGCATTCAGTACTTC.

This clonotype was counted ten times or more. The V gene is TRBV7-2, the J gene TRBJ2-3; D tentatively reads TRBD1 or TRBD2 (6 bases each). Looked up from germline, CDR1 is SGHTA and CDR2 is FQGNSA. Trimming left V 5 bases short and J 4 bases short, with 22 bases between. CDR3 length: 17 residues. The CDR3 DNA is TGTGCCAGCAGCGGGACTTGGGAGACTGGGGGCCCAGATACGCAGTATTTT. Translating gives CASSGTWETGGPDTQYF.

This clonotype was seen a handful of times. The chain recombines TRBV7-3 with TRBJ2-3; 9 bases line up with TRBD2. Germline loops: CDR1 SGHTA, CDR2 FQGTGA. The CDR3 is made up of 15 amino acids. With 5 bases clipped from V and 0 bases from J, the junction kept 3 bases outside the gene matches. The CDR3 sequence is CASSRTSGSTDTQYF. CDR3 nucleotides: TGTGCCAGCAGCCGTACTAGCGGGAGCACAGATACGCAGTATTTT.

This clonotype has ten or more counts. V gene TRBV15 combines with J gene TRBJ2-5; D is ambiguous. This CDR3 spans 13 amino acids. Trimming pared 3 bases from V and 5 bases from J, leaving 10 bases between. CDR1 LNHNV and CDR2 YYDKDF come from the germline V gene (reference sequence). DNA of the CDR3: TGTGCCACCAGCAGGAGCCGTCGTGAGACCCAGTACTTC. It is translated as CATSRSRRETQYF.

This clonotype was detected ten times or more. This chain joins TRBV7-3 and TRBJ2-1, with TRBD2 matching over 11 bases. This CDR3 comprises 14 residues. The V gene's germline CDR1 is SGHTA and CDR2 FQGTGA. The ends lost 5 bases at V and 5 bases at J; junction bases unmatched: 2. CDR3 amino acids: CASSRLAGNNEQFF. The CDR3, as DNA: TGTGCCAGCAGCCGACTAGCGGGGAACAATGAGCAGTTCTTC.

This clonotype was recorded at least ten times. The chain uses TRBV6-4 and TRBJ1-1; D remains unclear. The CDR3 runs to 13 residues. Per germline, CDR1 MRHNA and CDR2 SNTAGT. The V gene lost 3 bases and the J gene lost 1 base, with 6 bases spanning the gap. CDR3 protein: CASSDRENTEAFF. As DNA, the CDR3 is TGTGCCAGCAGTGATAGGGAGAACACTGAAGCTTTCTTT.

This clonotype was observed at least ten times. The chain couples TRBV7-9 to TRBJ1-5; D is uncertain. The CDR3 totals 14 residues. The germline V and J ends were trimmed by 0 bases and 4 bases, with 7 bases remaining between them. Looked up from germline, CDR1 is SEHNR and CDR2 is FQNEAQ (reference sequence). CDR3 protein: CASSLALSNQPQHF. The CDR3 region has the DNA TGTGCCAGCAGCTTAGCGCTCAGTAATCAGCCCCAGCATTTT.

This chain joins TRBV6-5 and TRBJ2-3; tentatively, D is TRBD1 (5 bases). V shed 7 bases and J shed 4 bases, with 6 bases lying between them. This CDR3 region has 11 residues. In germline, CDR1 is MNHEY, CDR2 SVGAGI. The CDR3 sequence: CASKGSDTQYF. The CDR3 DNA is TGTGCCAGCAAGGGGTCAGATACGCAGTATTTT.

In its sample, this clonotype was seen many times. The CDR3 loop is CASRGMGNTEAFF. The CDR3 nucleotides read TGTGCCAGCAGGGGCATGGGAAACACTGAAGCTTTCTTT. The chain uses TRBV6-1 and TRBJ1-1; no clear D. CDR3 length: 13 residues. Per the germline V gene, CDR1 is MNHNS and CDR2 is SASEGT. The V gene lost 6 bases and the J gene lost 2 bases, with 10 bases spanning the gap.

This clonotype was seen more than once but under ten times. The CDR3 protein is CASSEPAYGEKLFF. The CDR3 region has the DNA TGCGCCAGCAGTGAGCCAGCCTATGGTGAAAAACTGTTTTTT. The chain uses TRBV10-2 and TRBJ1-4; unclear D gene. The CDR3 sequence is 14 residues long. Germline lookup yields CDR1 WSHSY and CDR2 SAAADI. The V end lost 2 bases, the J end lost 7 bases, and 11 bases lay between the germline ends.

This clonotype showed up many times. The rearrangement joins TRBV10-3 to TRBJ1-2; maybe TRBD1 (5 bases). Germline-derived CDR1 and CDR2 are ENHRY and SYGVKD. The V end lost 3 bases, the J end lost 2 bases, and 16 bases lay between the germline ends. This CDR3 contains 16 residues. CDR3 residues: CAISESGHQGNYGYTF. The CDR3 DNA sequence: TGTGCCATCAGTGAATCGGGGCACCAGGGAAACTATGGCTACACCTTC.

Only a few counts were recorded for this clonotype. This rearrangement joins TRBV4-1 to TRBJ2-2, with D perhaps matching TRBD1 (6 bases). The germline gives CDR1 MGHRA, CDR2 YSYEKL. This CDR3 is 16 amino acids long. V dropped 4 bases and J dropped 1 base, with 13 bases sitting between them. The CDR3 sequence is CASSLWTDQNTGELFF. The CDR3 coding sequence is TGCGCCAGCAGCCTTTGGACAGACCAGAACACCGGGGAGCTGTTTTTT.

This clonotype came up many times. The V gene is TRBV12-3 or TRBV12-4, the J gene TRBJ2-5; TRBD1 aligns across 10 bases. The V segment lost 5 bases and the J segment 3 bases; nucleotides outside the gene matches: 6. The CDR3 length is 15 residues. The CDR3 loop is CASSHTGTGEETQYF. The CDR3 DNA reads TGTGCCAGCAGTCACACCGGGACAGGGGAAGAGACCCAGTACTTC.

This clonotype was seen a handful of times. The chain carries TRBV20-1 and TRBJ2-3; 8 nucleotides agree with TRBD2. Germline-derived CDR1 and CDR2 are DFQATT and SNEGSKA (reference sequence). Unmatched junction bases numbered 7, after V lost 6 bases and J lost 2 bases. CDR3 size: 14 residues. CDR3 sequence (DNA): TGCAGTGCCCCCCGGGGGGGCCTCACAGATACGCAGTATTTT. Translated, it gives CSAPRGGLTDTQYF.

This clonotype was observed a few times. This sequence joins TRBV7-2 and TRBJ2-3; the D gene is possibly TRBD2 (5 bases). Per germline, CDR1 SGHTA and CDR2 FQGNSA. The CDR3 is made up of 14 amino acids. The germline V and J ends were trimmed by 3 bases and 3 bases, with 10 bases remaining between them. CDR3 nucleotide sequence: TGTGCCAGCAGCTTCCTGAGAGGGACAGATACGCAGTATTTT. Translated, it gives CASSFLRGTDTQYF.

This clonotype was seen repeatedly, ten times or more. V usage is TRBV6-1 and J usage is TRBJ2-5; 8 positions agree with TRBD2. The CDR3 runs to 15 residues. Unmatched junction bases numbered 10, after V lost 5 bases and J lost 5 bases. The V gene's germline CDR1 is MNHNS and CDR2 SASEGT. CDR3 bases: TGTGCCAGCAGTCCCGGGACTAGACATGTCGAGACCCAGTACTTC. Residues: CASSPGTRHVETQYF.